This section outlines one T cell receptor beta chain sequence together with its context. One end of the junction does not line up with germline, which may come from a read error. TCRdb used MiXCR to reprocess the 5' RACE reads, holding one entry per CDR3 protein. The data show fewer than 350,000 distinct CDR3 sequences, with 7.5% to 9% seen just once and more than 15% held by the top ten. This entry is derived from a study of T cells after yellow fever vaccination. CDR1 is SGHTA and CDR2 is FQGNSA in the germline V gene. This CDR3 is built from 13 residues. The chain has TRBV7-2 and TRBJ2-5; D is unresolved. The TCR originated in a man between 18 and 35 years old who received the YFV17D yellow fever vaccine. The sequences come from PBMCs, collected on the day of the first yellow fever vaccination. CDR3: CASSLALRAGYLF. The CDR3 bases are TGTGCCAGCAGCTTAGCGCTCCGGGCAGGTTACCTCTTC.